The TCR beta chain described here comes from a study of blood T cell repertoires in COVID-19. From germline, CDR1 is MNHEY and CDR2 SVGAGI. V was shortened by 4 bases and J by 2 bases, with 14 bases between the two germline ends. The CDR3 runs 15 residues. As processed by the authors: The assay estimated nucleated cells by amplifying reference gene primers. Only in-frame clones appear in the TCRdb table, and some are missing; sequencing was by immunoSEQ multiplex PCR. V and J calls and clone size are those listed in that table; D and trimming were worked out from the DNA. The table includes roughly 210,000 clones, 88% detected once.

The V and J genes are TRBV6-5 and TRBJ1-2; no reliable D call. The sample comprised peripheral blood. The clonotype comes from a man aged 70 or older with acute or convalescent COVID-19. As DNA, the CDR3 is TGTGCCAGCAGTTTTATGTCGACGGGAAACTATGGCTACACCTTC. It yields the protein CASSFMSTGNYGYTF.